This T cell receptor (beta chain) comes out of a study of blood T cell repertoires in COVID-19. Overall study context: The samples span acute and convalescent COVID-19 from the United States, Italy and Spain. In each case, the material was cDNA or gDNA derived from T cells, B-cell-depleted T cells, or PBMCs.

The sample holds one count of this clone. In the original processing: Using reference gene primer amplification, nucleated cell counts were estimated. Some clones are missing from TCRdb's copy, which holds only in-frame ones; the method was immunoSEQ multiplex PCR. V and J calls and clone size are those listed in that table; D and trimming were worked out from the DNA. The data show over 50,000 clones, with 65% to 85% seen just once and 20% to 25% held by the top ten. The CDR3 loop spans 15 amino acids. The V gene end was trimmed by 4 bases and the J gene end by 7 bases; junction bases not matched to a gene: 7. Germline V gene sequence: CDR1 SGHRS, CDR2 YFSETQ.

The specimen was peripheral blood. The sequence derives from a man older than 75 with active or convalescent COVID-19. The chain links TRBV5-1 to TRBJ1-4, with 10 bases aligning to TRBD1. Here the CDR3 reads CASSERQGASEKLFF. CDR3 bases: TGCGCCAGCAGCGAAAGACAGGGGGCGAGTGAAAAACTGTTTTTT.